Here is one T cell receptor (beta chain) with its context. No antigen is known for it. Measured with immunoSEQ multiplex PCR; TCRdb has only the in-frame clones, and not every one. The sample records 65,000 to 85,000 clones, approximately 82% being singletons. These data belong to a study of cytotoxic CD8 clonotypes in ibrutinib-treated CLL. Study results and caveats: Starting clonality was above that of age-matched healthy donors and tracked circulating CD8+ T-cell counts. Before falling back toward baseline at progression, clonality had risen at the time of ibrutinib response. Sampling of sustained-remission and progressing patients occurred at differing times.

This CDR3 spans 14 amino acids. Losses at the gene ends were 5 bases for V and 5 bases for J; bases not matched to a gene: 8. Germline V gene sequence: CDR1 SGHVS, CDR2 FNYEAQ. The starting material was PBMCs, obtained after 24 months of ibrutinib treatment. The TCR was taken from a human donor with chronic lymphocytic leukemia. The chain joins TRBV7-6 to TRBJ1-2, with 7 bases that match TRBD1. The CDR3 DNA reads as TGTGCCAGCAGCACGGAAGACAGGGCTTATGGCTACACCTTC. Protein sequence: CASSTEDRAYGYTF. Full variable domain (remainder filled in from reference TRBV7-6 and TRBJ1-2): GAGVSQSPRYKVTKRGQDVALRCDPISGHVSLYWYRQALGQGPEFLTYFNYEAQQDKSGLPNDRFSAERPEGSISTLTIQRTEQRDSAMYRCASSTEDRAYGYTFGSGTRLTVV.